This T cell receptor beta chain appears in the sequencing data of a study of regulatory T cells in long-lasting Graves disease. The study's findings and limits: New patients shared roughly 1,000 public clonotypes, and persistent patients shared more, with under 3,500.

Building the TCR beta libraries relied on iRepertoire HTBI primers, and CDR3 regions underwent Arm-PCR. TCRdb called the multiplex PCR reads again in MiXCR, with one record for every CDR3 protein. The sample comprises 700,000 or so distinct CDR3 sequences, approximately 29% of which are singletons, and roughly 41% rests with the top ten. Time point given: persistent/refractory GD, antithyroid drugs over 5 years with positive TRAb. Extracted PBMC RNA gave rise to the TCR library. The CDR3 runs 14 residues. Germline V gives CDR1 LGHDT, CDR2 YNNKEL (reference sequence). Deletions cut 2 bases from V and 6 bases from J, with 13 bases between. Notes on this clonotype: The antigen is undetermined.

The chain joins TRBV3-1 to TRBJ1-2, with D maybe TRBD1 (5 bases). The sequence came from a female donor with Graves disease. Sequenced material: peripheral blood mononuclear cells (PBMCs), taken when the disease was refractory, from a patient treated with antithyroid drugs. CDR3 sequence (DNA): TGTGCCAGCAGCCAACAGGGATTAGTCGATGGCTACACCTTC. It specifies CASSQQGLVDGYTF.